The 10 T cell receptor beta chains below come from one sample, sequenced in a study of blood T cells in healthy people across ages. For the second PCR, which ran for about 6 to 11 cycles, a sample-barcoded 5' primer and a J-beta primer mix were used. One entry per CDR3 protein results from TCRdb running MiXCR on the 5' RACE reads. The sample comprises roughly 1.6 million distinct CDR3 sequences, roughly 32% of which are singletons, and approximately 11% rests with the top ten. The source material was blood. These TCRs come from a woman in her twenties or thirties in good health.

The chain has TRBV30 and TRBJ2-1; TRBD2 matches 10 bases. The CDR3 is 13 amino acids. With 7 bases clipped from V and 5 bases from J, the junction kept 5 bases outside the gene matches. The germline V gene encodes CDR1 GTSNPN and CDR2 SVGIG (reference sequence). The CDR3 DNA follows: TGTGCCTTCTCGGGACTAGCGAACAATGAGCAGTTCTTC. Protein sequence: CAFSGLANNEQFF.

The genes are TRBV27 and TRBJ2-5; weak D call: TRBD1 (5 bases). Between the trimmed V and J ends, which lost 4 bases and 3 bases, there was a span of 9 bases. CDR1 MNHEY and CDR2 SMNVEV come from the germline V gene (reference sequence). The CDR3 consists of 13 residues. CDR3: CASSYIREETQYF. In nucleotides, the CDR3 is TGTGCCAGCAGTTACATCAGGGAAGAGACCCAGTACTTC.

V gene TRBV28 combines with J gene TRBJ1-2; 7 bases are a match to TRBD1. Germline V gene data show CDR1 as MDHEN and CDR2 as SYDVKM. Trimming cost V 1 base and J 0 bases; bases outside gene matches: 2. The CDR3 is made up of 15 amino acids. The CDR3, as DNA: TGTGCCAGCAGTTTATTGACAGGGACTAACTATGGCTACACCTTC. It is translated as CASSLLTGTNYGYTF.

In DNA, the CDR3 is TGTGCCAGCAGTGAGGGCGGGGGTTTCTCCTACGAGCAGTACTTC. This codes for CASSEGGGFSYEQYF. V is TRBV2 and J is TRBJ2-5, with 7 bases that match TRBD2. The DNA end favors TRBJ2-7, so the J call may be wrong. The CDR3 contains 15 residues. The germline gives CDR1 SNHLY, CDR2 FYNNEI.

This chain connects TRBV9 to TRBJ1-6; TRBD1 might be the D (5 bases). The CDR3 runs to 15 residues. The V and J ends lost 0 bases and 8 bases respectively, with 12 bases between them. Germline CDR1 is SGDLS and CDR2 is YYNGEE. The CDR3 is CASSVGRGEDSPLHF. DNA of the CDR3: TGTGCCAGCAGCGTAGGTCGGGGGGAAGATTCACCCCTCCACTTT. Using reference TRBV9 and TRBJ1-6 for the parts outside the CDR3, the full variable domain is DSGVTQTPKHLITATGQRVTLRCSPRSGDLSVYWYQQSLDQGLQFLIQYYNGEERAKGNILERFSAQQFPDLHSELNLSSLELGDSALYFCASSVGRGEDSPLHFGNGTRLTVT.

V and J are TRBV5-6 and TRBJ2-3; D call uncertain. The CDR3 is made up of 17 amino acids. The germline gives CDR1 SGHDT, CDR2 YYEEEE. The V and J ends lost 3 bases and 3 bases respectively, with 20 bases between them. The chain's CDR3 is CASSSETGSLGTDTQYF. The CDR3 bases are TGTGCCAGCAGCTCCGAAACCGGGTCCTTAGGGACAGATACGCAGTATTTT.

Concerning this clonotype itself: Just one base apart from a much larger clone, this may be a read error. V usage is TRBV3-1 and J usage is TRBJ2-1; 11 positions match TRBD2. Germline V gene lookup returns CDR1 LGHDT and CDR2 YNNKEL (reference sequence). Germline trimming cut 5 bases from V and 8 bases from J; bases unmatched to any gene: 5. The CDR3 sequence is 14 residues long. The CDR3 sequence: CASSKGLADDEQFF. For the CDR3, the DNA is TGTGCCAGCAGCAAGGGACTAGCGGACGATGAGCAGTTCTTC.

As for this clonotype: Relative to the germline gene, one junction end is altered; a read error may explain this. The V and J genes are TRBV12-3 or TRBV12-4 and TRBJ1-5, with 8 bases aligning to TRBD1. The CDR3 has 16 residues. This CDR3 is CAGSFSGRTGQQPQHF. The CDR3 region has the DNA TGTGCCGGCAGTTTTAGTGGTAGGACAGGGCAGCAGCCCCAGCATTTT.

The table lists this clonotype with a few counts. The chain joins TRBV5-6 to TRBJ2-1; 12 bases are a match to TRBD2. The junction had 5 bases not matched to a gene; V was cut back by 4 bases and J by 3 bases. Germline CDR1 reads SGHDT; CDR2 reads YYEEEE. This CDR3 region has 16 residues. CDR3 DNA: TGTGCCAGCAGCAGAGCGACTAGCGGGAGCTACAATGAGCAGTTCTTC. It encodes CASSRATSGSYNEQFF.

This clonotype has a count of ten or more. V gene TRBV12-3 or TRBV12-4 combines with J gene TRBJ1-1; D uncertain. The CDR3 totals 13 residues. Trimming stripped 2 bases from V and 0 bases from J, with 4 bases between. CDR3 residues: CASSLSMNTEAFF. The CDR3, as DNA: TGTGCCAGCAGTTTATCAATGAACACTGAAGCTTTCTTT.